These T cell receptor beta chains were read from a single sample in a study of OX40 agonist ivuxolimab in advanced cancers. TCRdb keeps only in-frame clones here, not all; method: immunoSEQ multiplex PCR. The sample contains more than 85,000 clones, 90% of which appear only once. The sample in question was CD4+ or CD8+ T cells sorted from blood, obtained in a trial of the OX40 agonist ivuxolimab. Receptor source: an adult with an advanced solid tumor such as melanoma, head and neck, liver or kidney cancer. The CDR3 runs from the conserved cysteine through the conserved F or W. A D gene is named only where the DNA matches it firmly. Clone size is shown for a subset of rows, as once, few, many or a class of expanded clone.

length: 16; size: -; J: TRBJ2-3; V: TRBV11-3; D: TRBD2; DNA: TGTGCCAGCAGCTTACTCTCGGGGGGATCCACAGATACGCAGTATTTT; CDR3: CASSLLSGGSTDTQYF
length: 15; size: few; J: TRBJ1-2; V: TRBV5-4; D: TRBD1; DNA: TGTGCCAGCAGACTATTAACAGGGGCGGCAGGAGGCTACACCTTC; CDR3: CASRLLTGAAGGYTF
length: 16; size: once; J: TRBJ2-2; V: TRBV7-3; D: TRBD2; DNA: TGTGCCAGCAGCTTTGCGGGAGGCTTGAACACCGGGGAGCTGTTTTTT; CDR3: CASSFAGGLNTGELFF
length: 14; size: -; J: TRBJ2-7; V: TRBV27; D: -; DNA: TGTGCCAGCAGTATGTCGGACAGATCCTACGAGCAGTACTTC; CDR3: CASSMSDRSYEQYF
length: 15; size: -; J: TRBJ2-1; V: TRBV11-2; D: TRBD2; DNA: TGTGCCAGCAGCCCCTTCCGGGAGGGCCGGAATGAGCAGTTCTTC; CDR3: CASSPFREGRNEQFF
length: 15; size: -; J: TRBJ1-3; V: TRBV19; D: -; DNA: TGTGCCAGTTCCGACGGGGGGCCCACTGGAAACACCATATATTTT; CDR3: CASSDGGPTGNTIYF
length: 15; size: -; J: TRBJ2-5; V: TRBV5-4; D: TRBD1; DNA: TGTGCCAGCAGCTTAGGGATACAGGGGGCGGAGACCCAGTACTTC; CDR3: CASSLGIQGAETQYF
length: 14; size: -; J: TRBJ2-7; V: TRBV27; D: TRBD1; DNA: TGTGCCAGCAGTTGGGGACAGGGGCCCTACGAGCAGTACTTC; CDR3: CASSWGQGPYEQYF
length: 13; size: -; J: TRBJ1-1; V: TRBV5-6; D: TRBD1; DNA: TGTGCCAGCAGCCCGGGGACAGTTACTGAAGCTTTCTTT; CDR3: CASSPGTVTEAFF
length: 13; size: -; J: TRBJ1-2; V: TRBV30; D: -; DNA: TGTGCCTGGACAGGGAACGCTGGGTATGGCTACACCTTC; CDR3: CAWTGNAGYGYTF
length: 14; size: -; J: TRBJ1-5; V: TRBV2; D: -; DNA: TGTGCCAGCAGGGCGGGGCCGAGAAATCAGCCCCAGCATTTT; CDR3: CASRAGPRNQPQHF
length: 15; size: -; J: TRBJ1-2; V: TRBV5-1; D: -; DNA: TGCGCCAGCAGCTTGGAAGGGGTGGGCAACTATGGCTACACCTTC; CDR3: CASSLEGVGNYGYTF
length: 14; size: -; J: TRBJ2-5; V: TRBV7-2; D: TRBD1; DNA: TGTGCCAGCAGCCAAGTGACAGGGCAAGAGACCCAGTACTTC; CDR3: CASSQVTGQETQYF
length: 19; size: -; J: TRBJ1-4; V: TRBV14; D: TRBD1; DNA: TGTGCCAGCAGCCCCTCGGCTCCAGGACAGGGGGCATTCTTTGAAAAACTGTTTTTT; CDR3: CASSPSAPGQGAFFEKLFF
length: 16; size: -; J: TRBJ2-1; V: TRBV9; D: TRBD1; DNA: TGTGCCAGCAGCGGAGGACCGGGACAGGGACAAAATGAGCAGTTCTTC; CDR3: CASSGGPGQGQNEQFF
length: 15; size: -; J: TRBJ2-7; V: TRBV7-3; D: -; DNA: TGTGCCAGCAGCGAAGTGGGGGGCAGTTCTTACGAGCAGTACTTC; CDR3: CASSEVGGSSYEQYF
length: 18; size: -; J: TRBJ1-1; V: TRBV5-1; D: TRBD1; DNA: TGCGCCAGCAGCCCCACGTCAGGGGGCCCGGGCTCGAACACTGAAGCTTTCTTT; CDR3: CASSPTSGGPGSNTEAFF
length: 15; size: -; J: TRBJ2-5; V: TRBV10-3; D: TRBD1; DNA: TGTGCCATCAGTGCGGCAGGGGGATGGACAGAGACCCAGTACTTC; CDR3: CAISAAGGWTETQYF
length: 15; size: -; J: TRBJ2-7; V: TRBV7-2; D: -; DNA: TGTGCCAGCAGCCTAAGCGATTCTCCGCCCTACGAGCAGTACTTC; CDR3: CASSLSDSPPYEQYF
length: 12; size: -; J: TRBJ2-1; V: TRBV19; D: -; DNA: TGTGCCAGTAGCCCGGCCTACAATGAGCAGTTCTTC; CDR3: CASSPAYNEQFF
length: 12; size: -; J: TRBJ1-2; V: TRBV30; D: -; DNA: TGTGCCTGGAGTCAAGTAGGCTATGGCTACACCTTC; CDR3: CAWSQVGYGYTF
length: 14; size: -; J: TRBJ1-1; V: TRBV30; D: TRBD1; DNA: TGTGCCTGGAATAAGGACAGGGTGAACACTGAAGCTTTCTTT; CDR3: CAWNKDRVNTEAFF
length: 16; size: once; J: TRBJ1-2; V: TRBV7-9; D: -; DNA: TGTGCCAGCAGCTTAACAGCCGGGGCGGCCTCGTTTGGCTACACCTTC; CDR3: CASSLTAGAASFGYTF
length: 14; size: -; J: TRBJ1-1; V: TRBV6-1; D: -; DNA: TGTGCCAGCAGTAGAGTCAGGGTCGACACTGAAGCTTTCTTT; CDR3: CASSRVRVDTEAFF
length: 15; size: -; J: TRBJ2-1; V: TRBV19; D: TRBD2; DNA: TGTGCCACTCGGACTAGCGGGACATCGGTCAATGAGCAGTTCTTC; CDR3: CATRTSGTSVNEQFF
length: 14; size: -; J: TRBJ1-5; V: TRBV28; D: -; DNA: TGTGCCAGCAGAACACAGGGTAACAATCAGCCCCAGCATTTT; CDR3: CASRTQGNNQPQHF
length: 15; size: -; J: TRBJ2-1; V: TRBV19; D: -; DNA: TGTGCCAGTAGTATATGGGCTGGCCCCAACAATGAGCAGTTCTTC; CDR3: CASSIWAGPNNEQFF
length: 14; size: -; J: TRBJ2-5; V: TRBV6-6; D: -; DNA: TGTGCCAGCAGTTACCAATCCCTCCAAGAGACCCAGTACTTC; CDR3: CASSYQSLQETQYF
length: 14; size: -; J: TRBJ2-1; V: TRBV5-1; D: TRBD1; DNA: TGCGCCAGCAGCTTGGAGGGGACAGTCAATGAGCAGTTCTTC; CDR3: CASSLEGTVNEQFF
length: 16; size: -; J: TRBJ2-7; V: TRBV28; D: -; DNA: TGTGCCAGCAGTCAACCTCCCAACTCCCCCAGATTGGTGCAGTACTTC; CDR3: CASSQPPNSPRLVQYF
length: 13; size: -; J: TRBJ1-4; V: TRBV30; D: -; DNA: TGTGCCTGGACTAAGGGGTGGATGGAAAAACTGTTTTTT; CDR3: CAWTKGWMEKLFF
length: 16; size: -; J: TRBJ2-1; V: TRBV5-1; D: TRBD2; DNA: TGCGCCAGCAGCCCCGGGGTAGCGGGAGTAGAGAATGAGCAGTTCTTC; CDR3: CASSPGVAGVENEQFF
length: 14; size: -; J: TRBJ2-7; V: TRBV29-1; D: TRBD1; DNA: TGCAGCGTTGAAGTGGGGGACAGGGGGGACGAGCAGTACTTC; CDR3: CSVEVGDRGDEQYF
length: 16; size: -; J: TRBJ1-2; V: TRBV28; D: TRBD1; DNA: TGTGCCAGCAGTTTGGACAGGGATCCCCTCTACTATGGCTACACCTTC; CDR3: CASSLDRDPLYYGYTF
length: 12; size: medium-sized; J: TRBJ2-1; V: TRBV14; D: -; DNA: TGTGCCAGCAGCTATGTGGACAATGAGCAGTTCTTC; CDR3: CASSYVDNEQFF
length: 15; size: -; J: TRBJ1-3; V: TRBV2; D: TRBD1; DNA: TGTGCCAGCAGAAGAATACAGGGGCAGGGAAACACCATATATTTT; CDR3: CASRRIQGQGNTIYF
length: 13; size: -; J: TRBJ2-3; V: TRBV2; D: -; DNA: TGTGCCAGCAGTGGACTCCACACAGATACGCAGTATTTT; CDR3: CASSGLHTDTQYF
length: 14; size: -; J: TRBJ2-7; V: TRBV19; D: -; DNA: TGTGCCAGTAGTATTAGGCAGGGAGCCTACGAGCAGTACTTC; CDR3: CASSIRQGAYEQYF
length: 15; size: -; J: TRBJ1-5; V: TRBV7-3; D: -; DNA: TGTGCCAGCAGCTTATTCGGGGGGAGCAATCAGCCCCAGCATTTT; CDR3: CASSLFGGSNQPQHF
length: 13; size: -; J: TRBJ1-2; V: TRBV29-1; D: -; DNA: TGCAGCGGCCGGGACCGCGGGGCCTATGGCTACACCTTC; CDR3: CSGRDRGAYGYTF
length: 14; size: -; J: TRBJ1-2; V: TRBV6-5; D: TRBD1; DNA: TGTGCCAGCAGGAGGGGACAGGGCTTCGAAGGCTACACCTTC; CDR3: CASRRGQGFEGYTF
length: 15; size: -; J: TRBJ1-2; V: TRBV19; D: TRBD1; DNA: TGTGCCAGTAGTACCGGGACAGGGGCCAACTATGGCTACACCTTC; CDR3: CASSTGTGANYGYTF
length: 17; size: -; J: TRBJ2-7; V: TRBV4-1; D: -; DNA: TGCGCCAGCAGCCAAGATCGGAGCGGGTCTTACTCCTACGAGCAGTACTTC; CDR3: CASSQDRSGSYSYEQYF
length: 14; size: -; J: TRBJ2-7; V: TRBV7-9; D: -; DNA: TGTGCCAGCAGCTTAGAATCTAATTACCACGAGCAGTACTTC; CDR3: CASSLESNYHEQYF
length: 15; size: -; J: TRBJ2-7; V: TRBV30; D: TRBD2; DNA: TGTGCCTGGAGCTATGGACTAGCGGGAGGGCAAGAGCAGTACTTC; CDR3: CAWSYGLAGGQEQYF
length: 13; size: -; J: TRBJ2-1; V: TRBV28; D: -; DNA: TGTGCCACGGACCCAACTCCTGTGGATGAGCAGTTCTTC; CDR3: CATDPTPVDEQFF
length: 15; size: -; J: TRBJ2-7; V: TRBV4-2; D: TRBD2; DNA: TGTGCCAGCAGCCAGGTGGCGGGGGGGGACTACGAGCAGTACTTC; CDR3: CASSQVAGGDYEQYF
length: 14; size: -; J: TRBJ1-1; V: TRBV11-2; D: -; DNA: TGTGCCAGCAGCCCCGTCCGGGGGGACACTGAAGCTTTCTTT; CDR3: CASSPVRGDTEAFF